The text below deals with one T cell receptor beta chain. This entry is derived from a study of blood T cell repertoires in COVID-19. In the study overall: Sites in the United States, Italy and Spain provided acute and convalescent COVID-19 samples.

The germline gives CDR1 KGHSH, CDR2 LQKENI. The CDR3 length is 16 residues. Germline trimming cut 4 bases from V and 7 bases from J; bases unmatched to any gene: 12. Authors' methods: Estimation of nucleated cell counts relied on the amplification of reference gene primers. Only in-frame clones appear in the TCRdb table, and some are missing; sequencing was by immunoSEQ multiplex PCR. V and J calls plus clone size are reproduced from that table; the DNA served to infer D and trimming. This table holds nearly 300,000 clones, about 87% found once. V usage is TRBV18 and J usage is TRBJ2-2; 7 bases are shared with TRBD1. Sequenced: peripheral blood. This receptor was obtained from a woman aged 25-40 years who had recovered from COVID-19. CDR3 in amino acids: CASSLNWRQGDGELFF. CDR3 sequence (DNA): TGTGCCAGCTCACTAAATTGGCGACAGGGCGACGGGGAGCTGTTTTTT.